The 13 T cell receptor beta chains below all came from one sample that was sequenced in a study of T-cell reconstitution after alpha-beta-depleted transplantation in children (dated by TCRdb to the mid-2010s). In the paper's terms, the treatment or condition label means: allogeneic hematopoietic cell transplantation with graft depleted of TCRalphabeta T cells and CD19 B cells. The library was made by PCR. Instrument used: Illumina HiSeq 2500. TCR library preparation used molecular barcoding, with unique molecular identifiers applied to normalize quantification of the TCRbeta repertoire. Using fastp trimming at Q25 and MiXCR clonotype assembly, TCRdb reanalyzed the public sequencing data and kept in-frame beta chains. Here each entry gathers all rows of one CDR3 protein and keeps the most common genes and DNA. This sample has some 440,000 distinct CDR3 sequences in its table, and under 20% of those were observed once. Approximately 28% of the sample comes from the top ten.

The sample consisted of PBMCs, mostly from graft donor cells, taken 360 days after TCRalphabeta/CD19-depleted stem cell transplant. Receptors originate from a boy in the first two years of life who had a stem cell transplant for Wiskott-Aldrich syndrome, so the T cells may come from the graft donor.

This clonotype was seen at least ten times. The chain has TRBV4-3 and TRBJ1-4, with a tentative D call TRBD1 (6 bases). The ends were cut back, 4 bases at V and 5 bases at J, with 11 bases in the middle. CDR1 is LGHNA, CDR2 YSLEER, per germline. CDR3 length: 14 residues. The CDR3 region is CASSLGQGNEKLFF. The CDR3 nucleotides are TGCGCCAGCAGCCTAGGGCAGGGGAATGAAAAACTGTTTTTT.

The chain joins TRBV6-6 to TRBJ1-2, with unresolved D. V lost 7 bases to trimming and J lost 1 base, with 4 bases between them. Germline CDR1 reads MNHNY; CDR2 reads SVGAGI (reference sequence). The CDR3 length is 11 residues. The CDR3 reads CASTYNYGYTF. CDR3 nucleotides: TGTGCCAGCACCTATAACTATGGCTACACCTTC.

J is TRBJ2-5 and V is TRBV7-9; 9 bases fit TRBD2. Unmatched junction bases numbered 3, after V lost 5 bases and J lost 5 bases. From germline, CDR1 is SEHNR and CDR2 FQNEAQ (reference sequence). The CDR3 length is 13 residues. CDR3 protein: CASSNSGSETQYF. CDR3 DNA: TGTGCCAGCAGCAATAGCGGGAGTGAGACCCAGTACTTC.

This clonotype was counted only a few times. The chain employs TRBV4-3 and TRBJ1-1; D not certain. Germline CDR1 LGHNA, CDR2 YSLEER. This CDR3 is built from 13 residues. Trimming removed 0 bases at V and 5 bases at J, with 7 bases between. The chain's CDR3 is CASSQDPWTEAFF. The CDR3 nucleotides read TGCGCCAGCAGCCAAGACCCCTGGACTGAAGCTTTCTTT.

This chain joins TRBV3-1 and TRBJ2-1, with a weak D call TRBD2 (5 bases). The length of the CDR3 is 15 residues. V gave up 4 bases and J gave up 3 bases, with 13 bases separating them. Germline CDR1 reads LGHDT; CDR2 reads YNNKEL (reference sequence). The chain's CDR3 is CASSRPGGLYNEQFF. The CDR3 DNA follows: TGTGCCAGCAGCCGGCCTGGCGGACTCTACAATGAGCAGTTCTTC.

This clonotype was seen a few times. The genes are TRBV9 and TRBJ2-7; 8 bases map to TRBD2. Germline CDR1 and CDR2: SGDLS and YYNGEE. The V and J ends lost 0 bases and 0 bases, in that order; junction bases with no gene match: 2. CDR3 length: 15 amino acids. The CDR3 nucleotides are TGTGCCAGCAGCGTAGCGGGGGGGAGCTCCTACGAGCAGTACTTC. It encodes CASSVAGGSSYEQYF.

For the CDR3, the DNA is TGCGCCAGCAGCATGGACAGAACCTACGAGCAGTACTTC. Its protein is CASSMDRTYEQYF. The genes are TRBV5-1 and TRBJ2-7, with D perhaps matching TRBD1 (6 bases). The ends were cut back, 4 bases at V and 2 bases at J, with 10 bases in the middle. The length of the CDR3 is 13 residues. CDR1 is SGHRS and CDR2 is YFSETQ in the germline V gene.

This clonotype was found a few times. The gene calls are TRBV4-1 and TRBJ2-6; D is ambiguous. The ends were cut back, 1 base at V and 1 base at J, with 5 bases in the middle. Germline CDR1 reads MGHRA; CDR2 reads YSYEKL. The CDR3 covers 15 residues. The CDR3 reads CASSQVESGANVLTF. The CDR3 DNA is TGCGCCAGCAGCCAAGTGGAATCTGGGGCCAACGTCCTGACTTTC.

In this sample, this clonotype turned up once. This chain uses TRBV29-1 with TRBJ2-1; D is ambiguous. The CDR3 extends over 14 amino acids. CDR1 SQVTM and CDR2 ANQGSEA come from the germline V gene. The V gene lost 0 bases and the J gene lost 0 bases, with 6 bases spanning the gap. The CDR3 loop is CSVEELGSYNEQFF. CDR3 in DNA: TGCAGCGTTGAAGAGCTCGGCTCCTACAATGAGCAGTTCTTC.

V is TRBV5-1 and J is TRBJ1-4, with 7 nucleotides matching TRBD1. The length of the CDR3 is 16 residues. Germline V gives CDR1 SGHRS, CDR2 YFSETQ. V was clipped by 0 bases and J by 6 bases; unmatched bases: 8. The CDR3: CASSLAPTGPYEKLFF. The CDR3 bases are TGCGCCAGCAGCTTGGCCCCGACAGGGCCTTATGAAAAACTGTTTTTT.

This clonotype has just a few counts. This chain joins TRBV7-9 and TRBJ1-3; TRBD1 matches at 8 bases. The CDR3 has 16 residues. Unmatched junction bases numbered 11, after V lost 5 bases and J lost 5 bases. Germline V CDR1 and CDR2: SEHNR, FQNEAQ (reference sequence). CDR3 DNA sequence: TGTGCCAGCAGCGTAACAATCAGGGGGCGAAGAAACACCATATATTTT. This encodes CASSVTIRGRRNTIYF.

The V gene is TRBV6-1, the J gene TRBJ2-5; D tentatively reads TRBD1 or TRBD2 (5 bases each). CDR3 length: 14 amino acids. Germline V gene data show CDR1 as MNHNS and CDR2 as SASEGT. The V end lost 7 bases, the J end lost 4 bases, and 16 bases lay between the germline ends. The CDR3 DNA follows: TGTGCCAGCACGGACGGGACGGTAGTAGAGACCCAGTACTTC. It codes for CASTDGTVVETQYF.

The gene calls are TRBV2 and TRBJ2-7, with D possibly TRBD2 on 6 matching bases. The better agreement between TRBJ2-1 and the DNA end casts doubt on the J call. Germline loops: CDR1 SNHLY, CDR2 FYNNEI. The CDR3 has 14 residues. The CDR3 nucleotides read TGTGCCAGCAGCGTGCCGGGACTTTCCTACGAGCAGTTCTTC. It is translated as CASSVPGLSYEQFF.